The source of this T cell receptor (beta chain) is a study of T-cell reconstitution after alpha-beta-depleted transplantation in children (dated by TCRdb to 2015 to 2016). About the full investigation: Using TCR repertoire profiling, the study quantitatively followed how T-cell immune reconstitution unfolded in children after TCRalphabeta/CD19-depleted allogeneic hematopoietic cell transplantation.

General study outcomes and caveats: Apparently early alphabetaT-cell count recovery about two months after transplant reportedly relied on only several hundred rapidly expanded clones derived from non-depleted graft cells. In some patients, high TCRbeta diversity at day 60 was attributed to recipient T cells and intrathymic progenitors that had survived conditioning. The frequencies of hyperexpanded clones fell over the following months, and after one year, T-cell counts and TCRbeta diversity were mostly attributed to newly produced T cells.

This clonotype was detected ten times or more. This receptor's antigen is unknown. No per-base quality is available; no much larger clone lies one base away. Library preparation employed PCR. Sequencing used an Illumina HiSeq 2500. To normalize quantification of the TCRbeta repertoire, the TCR libraries were built with molecular barcoding that relied on unique molecular identifiers. In TCRdb, the public reads were trimmed at Q25 with fastp and aligned with MiXCR, with productive beta chains retained. Each CDR3 protein appears once, grouped with its most common genes and DNA. The sample records around 200,000 distinct CDR3 sequences, under 13% of which are singletons. Together, the top ten hold roughly 28% of the sample. Including cysteine and phenylalanine, the CDR3 has 12 amino acids. The retained sequence is limited to the CDR3, 36 bases, with the frame set at the first base. The germline V gene (reference sequence) gives CDR1 as DFQATT and CDR2 as SNEGSKA. Relative to germline, V is 0 bases shorter and J is 4 bases shorter, with 5 bases between their ends.

This sample's treatment or condition label indicates: allogeneic hematopoietic cell transplantation with graft depleted of TCRalphabeta T cells and CD19 B cells. Transplant recipients were children who received TCRalphabeta/CD19-depleted allogeneic hematopoietic cell grafts. The receptor's source is a child younger than two with acute myeloid leukemia, due to receive a stem cell transplant. The chain was built from TRBV20-1 and TRBJ2-3; confidence is insufficient to name the D gene. Sample: PBMCs, taken before TCRalphabeta/CD19-depleted stem cell transplant. CDR3 region: CSARDNSDTQYF. The DNA reads TGCAGTGCTAGAGATAACTCAGATACGCAGTATTTT.